The 3 T cell receptor beta chains in this list originate from one sample, sequenced in a study of blood T cells in healthy people across ages. The authors ran a second PCR of roughly 6 to 12 cycles using a sample-barcoded 5' primer and a J-beta primer mix. Each CDR3 protein is one row after TCRdb ran MiXCR on the 5' RACE reads. This sample has 1.5 million to 2 million distinct CDR3 sequences; about 30% occur once, and the top ten carry roughly 8%. The sequenced sample was blood. These receptor sequences come from a young woman in good health.

This clonotype was counted between two and nine times. The rearrangement links TRBV7-9 to TRBJ1-6, with a tentative D call TRBD1 (5 bases). CDR1 and CDR2 from the germline V gene are SEHNR and FQNEAQ (reference sequence). CDR3 size: 13 residues. V lost 5 bases, J lost 7 bases, and 9 bases lay in between. CDR3 DNA sequence: TGTGCCAGCAGCGGGACGGGGAATTCACCCCTCCACTTT. Amino acids: CASSGTGNSPLHF.

This chain joins TRBV9 and TRBJ1-4, with a tentative D call TRBD1 (5 bases). Between the trimmed V and J ends, which lost 1 base and 3 bases, there was a span of 7 bases. The CDR3 is made up of 14 amino acids. In germline, CDR1 is SGDLS, CDR2 YYNGEE. In nucleotides, the CDR3 is TGTGCCAGCAGCGTACGACAGCCTAATGAAAAACTGTTTTTT. This codes for CASSVRQPNEKLFF.

This clonotype was recorded at least ten times. The chain recombines TRBV7-9 with TRBJ2-3, with a weak D call TRBD2 (5 bases). The CDR3 has 12 amino acids. With 7 bases removed from V and 6 bases from J, the gap between germline ends came to 11 bases. Germline CDR1 SEHNR, CDR2 FQNEAQ (reference sequence). Here the CDR3 reads CASITGEDTQYF. DNA of the CDR3: TGTGCCAGCATCACCGGGGAGGATACGCAGTATTTT.